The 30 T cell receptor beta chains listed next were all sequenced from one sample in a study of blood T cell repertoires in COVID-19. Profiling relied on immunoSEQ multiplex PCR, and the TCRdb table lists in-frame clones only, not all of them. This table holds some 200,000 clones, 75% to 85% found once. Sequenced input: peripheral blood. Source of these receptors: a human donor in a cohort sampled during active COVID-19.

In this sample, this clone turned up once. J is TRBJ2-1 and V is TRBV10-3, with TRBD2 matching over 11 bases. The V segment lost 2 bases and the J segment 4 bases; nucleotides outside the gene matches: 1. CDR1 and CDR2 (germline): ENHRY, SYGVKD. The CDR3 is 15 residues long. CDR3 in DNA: TGTGCCATCAGTGAGGCTAGCGGGAGGTACAATGAGCAGTTCTTC. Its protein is CAISEASGRYNEQFF.

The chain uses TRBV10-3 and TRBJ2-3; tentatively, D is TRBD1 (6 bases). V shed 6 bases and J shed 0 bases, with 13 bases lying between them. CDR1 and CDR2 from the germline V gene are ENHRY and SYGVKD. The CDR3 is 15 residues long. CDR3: CAISADRSSTDTQYF. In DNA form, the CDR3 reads TGTGCCATCAGCGCCGACAGGTCCAGCACAGATACGCAGTATTTT.

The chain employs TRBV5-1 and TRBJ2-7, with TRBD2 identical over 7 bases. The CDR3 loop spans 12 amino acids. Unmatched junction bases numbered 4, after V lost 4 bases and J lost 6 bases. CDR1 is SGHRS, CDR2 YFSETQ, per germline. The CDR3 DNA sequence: TGCGCCAGCAGCATTACTAGCGCCGAGCAGTACTTC. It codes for CASSITSAEQYF.

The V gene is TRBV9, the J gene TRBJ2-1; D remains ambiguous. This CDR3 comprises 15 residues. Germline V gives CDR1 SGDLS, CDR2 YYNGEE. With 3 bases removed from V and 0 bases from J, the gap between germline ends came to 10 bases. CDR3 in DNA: TGTGCCAGCAGCGCCGCATGGAGCTCCTACAATGAGCAGTTCTTC. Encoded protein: CASSAAWSSYNEQFF. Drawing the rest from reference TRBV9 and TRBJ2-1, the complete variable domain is DSGVTQTPKHLITATGQRVTLRCSPRSGDLSVYWYQQSLDQGLQFLIQYYNGEERAKGNILERFSAQQFPDLHSELNLSSLELGDSALYFCASSAAWSSYNEQFFGPGTRLTVL.

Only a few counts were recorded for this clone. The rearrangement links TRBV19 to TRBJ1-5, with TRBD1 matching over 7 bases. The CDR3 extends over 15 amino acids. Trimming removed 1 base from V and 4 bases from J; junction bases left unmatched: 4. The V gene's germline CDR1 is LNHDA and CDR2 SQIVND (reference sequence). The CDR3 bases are TGTGCCAGTAGTATAGTGGGACAGCCAAATCAGCCCCAGCATTTT. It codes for CASSIVGQPNQPQHF.

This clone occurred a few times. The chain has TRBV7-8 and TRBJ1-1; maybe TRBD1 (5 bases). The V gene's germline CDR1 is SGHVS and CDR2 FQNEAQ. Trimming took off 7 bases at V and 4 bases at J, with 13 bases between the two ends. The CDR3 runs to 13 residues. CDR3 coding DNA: TGTGCCAGCACGATGGGAAGGGGCACTGAAGCTTTCTTT. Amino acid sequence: CASTMGRGTEAFF.

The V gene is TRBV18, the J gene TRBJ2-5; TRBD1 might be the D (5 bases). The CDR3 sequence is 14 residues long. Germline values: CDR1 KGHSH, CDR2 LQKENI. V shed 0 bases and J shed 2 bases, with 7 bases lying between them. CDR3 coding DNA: TGTGCCAGCTCACCACCAGGGGCACAAGAGACCCAGTACTTC. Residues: CASSPPGAQETQYF.

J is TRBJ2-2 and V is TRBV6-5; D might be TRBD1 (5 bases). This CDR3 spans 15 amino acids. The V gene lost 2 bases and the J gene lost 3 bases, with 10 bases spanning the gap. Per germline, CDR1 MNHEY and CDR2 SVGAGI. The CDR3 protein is CASSYGRVDTGELFF. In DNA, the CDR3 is TGTGCCAGCAGTTACGGCAGGGTCGACACCGGGGAGCTGTTTTTT.

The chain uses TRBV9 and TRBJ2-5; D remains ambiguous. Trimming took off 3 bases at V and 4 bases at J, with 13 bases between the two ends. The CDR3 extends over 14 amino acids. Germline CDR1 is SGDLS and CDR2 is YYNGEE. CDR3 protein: CASSARLRGETQYF. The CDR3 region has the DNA TGTGCCAGCAGCGCCAGACTCCGTGGAGAGACCCAGTACTTC.

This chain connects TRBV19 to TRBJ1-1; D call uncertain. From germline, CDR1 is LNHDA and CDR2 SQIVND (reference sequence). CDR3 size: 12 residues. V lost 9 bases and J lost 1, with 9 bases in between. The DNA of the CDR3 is TGTGCCAGCGGGGATCCGAACACTGAAGCTTTCTTT. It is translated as CASGDPNTEAFF.

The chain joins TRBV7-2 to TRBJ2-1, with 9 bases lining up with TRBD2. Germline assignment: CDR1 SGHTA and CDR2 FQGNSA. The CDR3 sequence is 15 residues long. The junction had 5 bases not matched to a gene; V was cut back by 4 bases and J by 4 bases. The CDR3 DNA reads TGTGCCAGCAGCTCTTTAGCGGGGGAGTACAATGAGCAGTTCTTC. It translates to CASSSLAGEYNEQFF.

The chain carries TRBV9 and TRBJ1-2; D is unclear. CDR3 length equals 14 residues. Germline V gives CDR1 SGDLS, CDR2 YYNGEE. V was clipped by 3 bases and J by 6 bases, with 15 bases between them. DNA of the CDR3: TGTGCCAGCAGCGAGGGAGATGGGCAGCATGGCTACACCTTC. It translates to CASSEGDGQHGYTF. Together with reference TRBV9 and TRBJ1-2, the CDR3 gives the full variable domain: DSGVTQTPKHLITATGQRVTLRCSPRSGDLSVYWYQQSLDQGLQFLIQYYNGEERAKGNILERFSAQQFPDLHSELNLSSLELGDSALYFCASSEGDGQHGYTFGSGTRLTVV.

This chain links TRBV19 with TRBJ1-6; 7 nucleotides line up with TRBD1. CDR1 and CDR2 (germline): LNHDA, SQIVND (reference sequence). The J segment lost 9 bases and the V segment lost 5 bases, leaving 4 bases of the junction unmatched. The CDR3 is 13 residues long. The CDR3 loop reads CASSSRQGSPLHF. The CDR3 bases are TGTGCCAGTAGTTCCCGACAGGGTTCACCCCTCCACTTT.

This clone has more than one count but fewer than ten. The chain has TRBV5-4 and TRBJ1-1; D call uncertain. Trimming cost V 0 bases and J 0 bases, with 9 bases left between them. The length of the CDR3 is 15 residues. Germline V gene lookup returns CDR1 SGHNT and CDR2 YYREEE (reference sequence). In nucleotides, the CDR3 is TGTGCCAGCAGCTTGGGCCTGGGAGTGAACACTGAAGCTTTCTTT. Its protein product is CASSLGLGVNTEAFF.

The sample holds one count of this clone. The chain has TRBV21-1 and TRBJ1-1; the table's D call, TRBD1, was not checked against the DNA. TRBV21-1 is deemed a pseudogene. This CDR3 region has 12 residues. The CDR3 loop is CASKLNRDEAFF. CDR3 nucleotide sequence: TGTGCCAGCAAATTAAACAGGGATGAAGCTTTCTTT.

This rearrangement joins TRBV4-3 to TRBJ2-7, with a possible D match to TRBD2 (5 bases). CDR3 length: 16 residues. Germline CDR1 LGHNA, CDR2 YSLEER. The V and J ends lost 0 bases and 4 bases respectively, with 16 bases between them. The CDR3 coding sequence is TGCGCCAGCAGCCAAGATTATCCGGGGAATGGATACGAGCAGTACTTC. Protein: CASSQDYPGNGYEQYF.

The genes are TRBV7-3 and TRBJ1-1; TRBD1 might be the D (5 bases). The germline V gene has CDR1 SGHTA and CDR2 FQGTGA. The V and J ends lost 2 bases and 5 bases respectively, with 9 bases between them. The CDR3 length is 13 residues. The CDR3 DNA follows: TGTGCCAGCAGCTTACAGGGTCGGACTGAAGCTTTCTTT. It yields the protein CASSLQGRTEAFF.

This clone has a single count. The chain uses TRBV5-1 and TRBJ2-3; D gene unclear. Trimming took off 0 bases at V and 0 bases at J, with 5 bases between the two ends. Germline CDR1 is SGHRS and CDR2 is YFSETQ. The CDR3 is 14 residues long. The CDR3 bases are TGCGCCAGCAGCTTGGAGACTAGCACAGATACGCAGTATTTT. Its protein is CASSLETSTDTQYF.

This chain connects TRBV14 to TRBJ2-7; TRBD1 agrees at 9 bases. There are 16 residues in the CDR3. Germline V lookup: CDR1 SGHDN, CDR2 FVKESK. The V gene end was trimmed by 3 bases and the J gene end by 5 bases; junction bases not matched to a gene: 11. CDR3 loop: CASSHVGTGSFHEQYF. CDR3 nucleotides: TGTGCCAGCAGCCATGTTGGGACAGGGAGTTTCCACGAGCAGTACTTC.

The CDR3: CASSRPRANYGYTF. CDR3 coding DNA: TGTGCCAGCAGTCGCCCCAGGGCTAACTATGGCTACACCTTC. The chain couples TRBV28 to TRBJ1-2; tentative D call: TRBD1 (5 bases). The CDR3 runs to 14 residues. The V and J ends lost 5 bases and 0 bases respectively, with 10 bases between them. Germline V gene data show CDR1 as MDHEN and CDR2 as SYDVKM.

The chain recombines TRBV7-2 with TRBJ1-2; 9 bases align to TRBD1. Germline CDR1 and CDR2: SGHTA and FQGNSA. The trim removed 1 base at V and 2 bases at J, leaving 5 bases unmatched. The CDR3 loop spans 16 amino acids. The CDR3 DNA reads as TGTGCCAGCAGCTTAGATTGGGACAGGGCGAACTATGGCTACACCTTC. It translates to CASSLDWDRANYGYTF.

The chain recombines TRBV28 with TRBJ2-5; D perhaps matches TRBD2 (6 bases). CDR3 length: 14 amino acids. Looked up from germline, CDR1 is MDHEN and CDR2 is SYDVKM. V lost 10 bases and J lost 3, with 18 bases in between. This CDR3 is CATGETETEETQYF. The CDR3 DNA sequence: TGTGCCACGGGGGAGACAGAGACCGAAGAGACCCAGTACTTC. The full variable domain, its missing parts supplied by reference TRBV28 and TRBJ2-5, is DVKVTQSSRYLVKRTGEKVFLECVQDMDHENMFWYRQDPGLGLRLIYFSYDVKMKEKGDIPEGYSVSREKKERFSLILESASTNQTSMYLCATGETETEETQYFGPGTRLLVL.

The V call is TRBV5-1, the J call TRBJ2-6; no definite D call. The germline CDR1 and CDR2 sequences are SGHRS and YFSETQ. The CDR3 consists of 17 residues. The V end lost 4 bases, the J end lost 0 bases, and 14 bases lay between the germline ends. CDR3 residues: CASSEGAISSGANVLTF. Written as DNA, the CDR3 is TGCGCCAGCAGCGAAGGAGCTATTAGCTCTGGGGCCAACGTCCTGACTTTC.

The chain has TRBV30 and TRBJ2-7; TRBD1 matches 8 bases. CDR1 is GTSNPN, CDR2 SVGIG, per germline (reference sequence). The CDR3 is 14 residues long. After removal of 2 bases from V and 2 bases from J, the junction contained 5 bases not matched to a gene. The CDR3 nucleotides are TGTGCCTGGAGTAGGGGACAGGTCACCTACGAGCAGTACTTC. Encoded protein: CAWSRGQVTYEQYF. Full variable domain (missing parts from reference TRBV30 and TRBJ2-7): SQTIHQWPATLVQPVGSPLSLECTVEGTSNPNLYWYRQAAGRGLQLLFYSVGIGQISSEVPQNLSASRPQDRQFILSSKKLLLSDSGFYLCAWSRGQVTYEQYFGPGTRLTVT.

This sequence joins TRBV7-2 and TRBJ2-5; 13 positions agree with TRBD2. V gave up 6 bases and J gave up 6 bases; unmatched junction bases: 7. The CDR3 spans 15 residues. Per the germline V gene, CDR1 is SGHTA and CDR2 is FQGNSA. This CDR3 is CASSPTSGGPKTQYF. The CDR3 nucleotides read TGTGCCAGCAGTCCGACTAGCGGGGGGCCTAAGACCCAGTACTTC.

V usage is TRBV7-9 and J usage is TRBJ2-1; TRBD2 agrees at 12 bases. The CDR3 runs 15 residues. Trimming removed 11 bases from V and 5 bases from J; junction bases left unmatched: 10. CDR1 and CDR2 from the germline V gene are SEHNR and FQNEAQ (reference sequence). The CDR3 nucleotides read TGTGCCGGCCTCCTAGCGGGAGGGCCCCACAATGAGCAGTTCTTC. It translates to CAGLLAGGPHNEQFF. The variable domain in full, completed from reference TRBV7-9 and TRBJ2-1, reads DTGVSQNPRHKITKRGQNVTFRCDPISEHNRLYWYRQTLGQGPEFLTYFQNEAQLEKSRLLSDRFSAERPKGSFSTLEIQRTEQGDSAMYLCAGLLAGGPHNEQFFGPGTRLTVL.

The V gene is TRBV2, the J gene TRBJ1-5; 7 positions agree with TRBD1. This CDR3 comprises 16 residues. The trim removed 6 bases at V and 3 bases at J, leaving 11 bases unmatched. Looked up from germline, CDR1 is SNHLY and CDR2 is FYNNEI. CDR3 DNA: TGTGCCAGCAGCATTTACGGGACAGTAGTCAATCAGCCCCAGCATTTT. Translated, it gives CASSIYGTVVNQPQHF.

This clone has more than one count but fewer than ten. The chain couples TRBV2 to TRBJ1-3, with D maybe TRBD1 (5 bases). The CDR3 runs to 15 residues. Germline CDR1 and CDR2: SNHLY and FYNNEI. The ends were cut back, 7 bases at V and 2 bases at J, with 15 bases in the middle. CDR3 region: CASTSWGGTGNTIYF. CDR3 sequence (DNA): TGTGCCAGCACCTCTTGGGGGGGAACTGGAAACACCATATATTTT. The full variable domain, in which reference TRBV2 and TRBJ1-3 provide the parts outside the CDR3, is EPEVTQTPSHQVTQMGQEVILRCVPISNHLYFYWYRQILGQKVEFLVSFYNNEISEKSEIFDDQFSVERPDGSNFTLKIRSTKLEDSAMYFCASTSWGGTGNTIYFGEGSWLTVV.

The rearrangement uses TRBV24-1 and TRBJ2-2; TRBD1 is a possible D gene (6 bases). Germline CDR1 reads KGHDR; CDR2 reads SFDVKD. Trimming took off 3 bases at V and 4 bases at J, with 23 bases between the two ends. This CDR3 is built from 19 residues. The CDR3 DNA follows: TGTGCCACCAGTGATCCTTCGCCGGGACACGCGTCCGGCACCGGGGAGCTGTTTTTT. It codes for CATSDPSPGHASGTGELFF.

CDR3 protein: CASSLALAGGAQYF. CDR3 nucleotides: TGTGCCAGCAGCTTAGCTCTAGCGGGAGGGGCGCAGTACTTC. This sequence joins TRBV11-2 and TRBJ2-7, with TRBD2 matching 12 bases. The ends lost 1 base at V and 9 bases at J; junction bases unmatched: 4. The CDR3 sequence is 14 residues long. The germline V gene has CDR1 SGHAT and CDR2 FQNNGV. Based on the CDR3 plus reference TRBV11-2 and TRBJ2-7, the full variable domain is EAGVAQSPRYKIIEKRQSVAFWCNPISGHATLYWYQQILGQGPKLLIQFQNNGVVDDSQLPKDRFSAERLKGVDSTLKIQPAKLEDSAVYLCASSLALAGGAQYFGPGTRLTVT.